This T cell receptor beta chain was documented in a study of blood T cell repertoires in COVID-19. Study background: The samples span acute and convalescent COVID-19 from the United States, Italy and Spain.

The data were produced by immunoSEQ multiplex PCR, yet TCRdb's version contains in-frame clones alone and is incomplete. The profile shows over 13,000 clones, 90% of them singletons. CDR1 and CDR2 (germline): LNHDA, SQIVND (reference sequence). CDR3 length equals 19 residues. The trim removed 7 bases at V and 0 bases at J, leaving 13 bases unmatched. The sequenced sample was peripheral blood. This sequence joins TRBV19 and TRBJ2-6, with 9 bases fitting TRBD1. This receptor was identified in a human donor in a cohort sampled during active COVID-19. The CDR3: CASTLGTGIPTSGANVLTF. CDR3 DNA: TGTGCCAGTACCCTGGGGACAGGGATCCCAACCTCTGGGGCCAACGTCCTGACTTTC.